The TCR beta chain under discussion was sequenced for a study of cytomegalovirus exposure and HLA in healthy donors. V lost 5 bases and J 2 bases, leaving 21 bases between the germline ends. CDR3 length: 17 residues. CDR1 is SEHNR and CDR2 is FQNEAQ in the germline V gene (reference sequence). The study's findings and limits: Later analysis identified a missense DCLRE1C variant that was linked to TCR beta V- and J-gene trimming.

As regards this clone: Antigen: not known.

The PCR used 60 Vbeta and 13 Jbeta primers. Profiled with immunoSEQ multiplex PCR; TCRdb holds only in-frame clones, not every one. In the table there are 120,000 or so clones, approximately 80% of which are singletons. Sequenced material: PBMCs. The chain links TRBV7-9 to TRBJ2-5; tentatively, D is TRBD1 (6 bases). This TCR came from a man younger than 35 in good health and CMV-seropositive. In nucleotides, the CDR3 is TGTGCCAGCAGCGATCTAGAGGGGACACCGATTCAAGAGACCCAGTACTTC. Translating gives CASSDLEGTPIQETQYF. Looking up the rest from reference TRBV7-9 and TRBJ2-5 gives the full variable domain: DTGVSQNPRHKITKRGQNVTFRCDPISEHNRLYWYRQTLGQGPEFLTYFQNEAQLEKSRLLSDRFSAERPKGSFSTLEIQRTEQGDSAMYLCASSDLEGTPIQETQYFGPGTRLLVL.